Listed below are T cell receptor beta chains from one sample, sequenced in a study of CD8+CD57+ T cells in acquired aplastic anemia. Using its own MiXCR run on the reads, TCRdb lists one record per CDR3 protein. Among 400,000 to 450,000 distinct CDR3 sequences listed, roughly 68% were seen once. What was sequenced was sorted CD4+, CD8+, or CD8+CD57+ T cells (not recorded which) from PBMCs. Receptors originate from a human donor in good health, serving as a control. Each CDR3 is given with its conserved first and last residue. Each record gives: CDR3 protein, CDR3 DNA, clone size, D gene, V gene, J gene. The D gene is left open where the match is weak. Clone size appears in some rows only: once, few, many, or a class for an expanded clone.

CDR3: CSAAMGEKPEAFF
DNA: TGCAGCGCGGCCATGGGTGAGAAGCCTGAAGCTTTCTTT
size: NA
D: NA
V: TRBV20-1
J: TRBJ1-1

CDR3: CATSGTVGPQHF
DNA: TGTGCCACCTCCGGGACCGTTGGTCCCCAGCATTTT
size: few
D: NA
V: TRBV24-1
J: TRBJ1-5

CDR3: CASSKGQGASAQFF
DNA: TGTGCCAGTAGCAAAGGACAGGGGGCAAGTGCGCAGTTCTTC
size: once
D: TRBD1
V: TRBV19
J: TRBJ2-1

CDR3: CASSSLQTTPTYDQFF
DNA: TGTGCCAGTAGTAGCCTACAGACGACTCCTACATATGACCAGTTCTTT
size: NA
D: NA
V: TRBV19
J: TRBJ1-3

CDR3: CASSPDRGYNEQFF
DNA: TGTGCCAGCTCCCCTGACAGGGGCTACAATGAGCAGTTCTTC
size: NA
D: TRBD1
V: TRBV12-3/TRBV12-4
J: TRBJ2-1

CDR3: CASSQQDRKNTEAFF
DNA: TGTGCCAGCAGTCAACAGGATCGGAAGAACACTGAAGCTTTCTTT
size: NA
D: NA
V: TRBV5-4
J: TRBJ1-1

CDR3: CASSIPTARVRNTIYF
DNA: TGTGCCAGCAGCATCCCAACAGCCAGGGTTAGAAACACCATATATTTT
size: many
D: NA
V: TRBV7-2
J: TRBJ1-3

CDR3: CASSQDGVTDTQYF
DNA: TGTGCCAGCAGCCAAGATGGGGTCACAGATACGCAGTATTTT
size: many
D: NA
V: TRBV4-2
J: TRBJ2-3

CDR3: CASSPTSGGRNQPQHF
DNA: TGTGCCAGCAGCCCCACCTCGGGGGGACGTAATCAGCCCCAGCATTTT
size: NA
D: NA
V: TRBV5-4
J: TRBJ1-5

CDR3: CASSAVTDTHYFVF
DNA: TGTGCCAGCAGCGCGGTCACAGATACGCATTATTTTGTCTTC
size: NA
D: NA
V: TRBV9
J: TRBJ2-1

CDR3: CASRGTKTYEQYF
DNA: TGTGCCAGCAGGGGAACAAAGACCTACGAGCAGTACTTC
size: NA
D: NA
V: TRBV2
J: TRBJ2-7

CDR3: CASSLERAGSNYPLHF
DNA: TGTGCCAGCAGCTTGGAAAGGGCCGGGAGTAATTATCCCCTCCACTTT
size: NA
D: NA
V: TRBV7-2
J: TRBJ1-6

CDR3: CASSSWGGQATGELFF
DNA: TGTGCCAGCAGCTCCTGGGGGGGGCAGGCCACCGGGGAGCTGTTTTTT
size: many
D: NA
V: TRBV11-3
J: TRBJ2-2

CDR3: CASSQGQPITGELFF
DNA: TGTGCCAGCAGCCAGGGACAGCCTATCACCGGGGAGCTGTTTTTT
size: NA
D: TRBD1
V: TRBV11-3
J: TRBJ2-2

CDR3: CSVEGGSGANVLTF
DNA: TGCAGCGTTGAAGGGGGCTCTGGGGCCAACGTCCTGACTTTC
size: NA
D: NA
V: TRBV29-1
J: TRBJ2-6

CDR3: CASGFKGQGSIPKYF
DNA: TGTGCTAGCGGCTTCAAGGGGCAGGGGTCAATTCCGAAGTATTTT
size: once
D: NA
V: TRBV9
J: TRBJ2-3

CDR3: CASSLGSSGGSYEQYF
DNA: TGCGCCAGCAGCTTGGGTAGTAGCGGGGGATCCTACGAGCAGTACTTC
size: NA
D: TRBD2
V: TRBV5-1
J: TRBJ2-7

CDR3: CASRKQGSFSGNTIYF
DNA: TGTGCCAGCAGGAAACAGGGGTCCTTCTCTGGAAACACCATATATTTT
size: NA
D: TRBD1
V: TRBV2
J: TRBJ1-3

CDR3: CASRPQHSGNTIYF
DNA: TGTGCCAGCAGACCCCAGCACTCTGGAAACACCATATATTTT
size: many
D: NA
V: TRBV25-1
J: TRBJ1-3

CDR3: CATRGRDRFGEQFF
DNA: TGTGCCACCAGGGGGCGGGACAGGTTCGGTGAGCAGTTCTTC
size: NA
D: TRBD1
V: TRBV19
J: TRBJ2-1

CDR3: CATSEGMDYGYTF
DNA: TGTGCCACCAGTGAGGGGATGGACTATGGCTACACCTTC
size: NA
D: NA
V: TRBV24-1
J: TRBJ1-2

CDR3: CATSRDGTSGDGEQYF
DNA: TGTGCCACCAGCAGAGATGGCACTAGCGGGGACGGCGAGCAGTACTTC
size: NA
D: TRBD2
V: TRBV15
J: TRBJ2-7